Listed below are T cell receptor beta chains from one sample, sequenced in a study of identical twins. TCRdb itself ran the 5' RACE reads through MiXCR, one entry per CDR3 protein. The sample yields about 920,000 distinct CDR3 sequences, about 12% seen once. The sample was also linked to a second study, of yellow fever vaccine responses in identical twins.

What was sequenced was PBMCs. Receptors originate from a woman aged 18-35 years in good health. Each CDR3 is given with its conserved first and last residue. D genes are given only for firm matches. Size tells how often a clone was seen (once, few, many) or the class of an expanded clone, and some rows leave it out.

D | J | size | V | CDR3 | DNA
. | TRBJ2-1 | . | TRBV2 | CASSEGRTAGDEQFF | TGTGCCAGCAGTGAGGGGAGGACGGCGGGCGATGAGCAGTTCTTC
TRBD2 | TRBJ2-3 | . | TRBV20-1 | CSASTSGGLNTQYF | TGCAGTGCTAGCACTAGCGGGGGCTTAAATACGCAGTATTTT
TRBD2 | TRBJ2-1 | few | TRBV5-1 | CASSFSSGGRSEQFF | TGCGCCAGCAGCTTTTCATCGGGGGGGCGAAGTGAGCAGTTCTTC
TRBD2 | TRBJ2-4 | many | TRBV6-1 | CASSGLAGGIENIQYF | TGTGCCAGCAGTGGACTAGCGGGAGGTATCGAAAACATTCAGTACTTC
. | TRBJ2-1 | . | TRBV7-6 | CASSLVLVNNEQFF | TGTGCCAGCAGCTTAGTGTTAGTTAACAATGAGCAGTTCTTC
. | TRBJ1-2 | many | TRBV5-6 | CASSPDSSYGYTF | TGTGCCAGCAGCCCCGACAGTAGCTATGGCTACACCTTC
. | TRBJ2-5 | few | TRBV15 | CATSTNMQVQETQYF | TGTGCCACCAGCACTAACATGCAGGTACAAGAGACCCAGTACTTC
TRBD2 | TRBJ2-1 | many | TRBV5-1 | CASSLVAGGSSYNEQFF | TGCGCCAGCAGCTTGGTCGCGGGAGGGAGCTCCTACAATGAGCAGTTCTTC
. | TRBJ1-2 | many | TRBV10-2 | CASTQGGDYGYTF | TGCGCCAGCACCCAGGGCGGGGACTATGGCTACACCTTC
. | TRBJ1-2 | few | TRBV29-1 | CSVDNLRDGAGNRAGYTF | TGCAGCGTTGATAACCTTCGGGACGGTGCCGGTAATCGGGCTGGCTACACCTTC
TRBD1 | TRBJ1-4 | many | TRBV28 | CASSRDRGEKLFF | TGTGCCAGCAGCCGGGACAGGGGTGAAAAACTGTTTTTT
. | TRBJ2-5 | . | TRBV3-1 | CASSRPAEGTQYF | TGTGCCAGCAGCCGACCGGCGGAGGGGACCCAGTACTTC
TRBD2 | TRBJ2-3 | few | TRBV5-1 | CASSLGRTSAGTSGSGDTQYF | TGCGCCAGCAGCTTGGGCCGGACGTCCGCCGGGACTAGCGGGTCAGGGGATACGCAGTATTTT
. | TRBJ1-1 | few | TRBV18 | CASSPPGRAMNTEAFF | TGTGCCAGCTCACCACCGGGCAGAGCAATGAACACTGAAGCTTTCTTT
. | TRBJ1-5 | . | TRBV27 | CASSWQGGSNQPQHF | TGTGCCAGCAGTTGGCAGGGTGGAAGCAATCAGCCCCAGCATTTT
. | TRBJ2-3 | few | TRBV5-1 | CASSGRLTTDTQYF | TGCGCCAGCAGTGGCCGACTCACTACAGATACGCAGTATTTT
TRBD2 | TRBJ2-1 | few | TRBV6-5 | CASSYGLGNEQFF | TGTGCCAGCAGTTACGGACTAGGGAATGAGCAGTTCTTC
TRBD1 | TRBJ2-4 | many | TRBV5-6 | CASSPKTGAKNIQYF | TGTGCCAGCAGCCCTAAGACAGGGGCCAAAAACATTCAGTACTTC
. | TRBJ1-4 | few | TRBV12-3/TRBV12-4 | CASSTGSNEKLFF | TGTGCCAGCAGCACCGGCAGCAATGAAAAACTGTTTTTT
. | TRBJ2-3 | . | TRBV12-3/TRBV12-4 | CASSLGIRPGTDTQYF | TGTGCCAGCAGTTTAGGGATCCGGCCGGGCACAGATACGCAGTATTTT
TRBD2 | TRBJ2-3 | . | TRBV11-2 | CASSFPRTSGGPTDTQYF | TGTGCCAGCAGCTTCCCCCGGACTAGCGGGGGGCCCACAGATACGCAGTATTTT
TRBD2 | TRBJ2-2 | . | TRBV27 | CASSSGTSTGELFF | TGTGCCAGCAGTTCCGGGACTAGCACCGGGGAGCTGTTTTTT
TRBD1 | TRBJ2-1 | few | TRBV7-2 | CASSSGTVIYNEQFF | TGTGCCAGCAGCTCGGGGACAGTTATTTACAATGAGCAGTTCTTC
TRBD1 | TRBJ2-3 | . | TRBV5-1 | CASRFRGQGDTQYF | TGCGCCAGCAGGTTTAGGGGGCAAGGAGATACGCAGTATTTT
TRBD1 | TRBJ2-2 | . | TRBV28 | CASSLPGTVKTGELFF | TGTGCCAGCAGTTTACCCGGGACAGTGAAAACCGGGGAGCTGTTTTTT